These 13 T cell receptor beta chains share one sample of origin, sequenced in a study of human T cells and chemical hapten exposure. Time point denoted: pre-sensitization, week 0. The treatment is: therapeutic diphenylcyclopropenone sensitization with weekly scalp DPC. TCRdb called the RACE reads again in MiXCR, with one record for every CDR3 protein. The sample shows 300,000 to 450,000 distinct CDR3 sequences, about 5.1% of them seen only once. The sequences come from whole blood, collected in connection with sensitization to the hapten diphenylcyclopropenone (DPC). The receptors derive from a woman aged 50 to 60 with alopecia areata. Some clones in this sample may be carry-over from other donors' samples.

This clonotype showed up many times. V usage is TRBV4-2 and J usage is TRBJ1-4; 7 nucleotides agree with TRBD1. The CDR3 extends over 15 amino acids. Looked up from germline, CDR1 is LGHNA and CDR2 is YNFKEQ. J gave up 8 bases and V 0 bases, and 6 bases lay outside the gene matches. CDR3 amino acids: CASSQEAGGLEKLFF. CDR3 bases: TGTGCCAGCAGCCAAGAGGCAGGGGGTTTAGAAAAACTGTTTTTT.

This clonotype was picked up many times. This CDR3 is CASSLNSPTSTDTQYF. In nucleotides, the CDR3 is TGTGCCAGCAGCCTCAACAGTCCCACTAGCACAGATACGCAGTATTTT. The chain employs TRBV28 and TRBJ2-3; the D is unclear. The V end lost 6 bases, the J end lost 0 bases, and 16 bases lay between the germline ends. This CDR3 is 16 amino acids long. The germline V gene encodes CDR1 MDHEN and CDR2 SYDVKM. Variable domain in full (rest from reference TRBV28 and TRBJ2-3): DVKVTQSSRYLVKRTGEKVFLECVQDMDHENMFWYRQDPGLGLRLIYFSYDVKMKEKGDIPEGYSVSREKKERFSLILESASTNQTSMYLCASSLNSPTSTDTQYFGPGTRLTVL.

This clonotype was recorded a few times. The rearrangement links TRBV29-1 to TRBJ1-2, with 8 bases lining up with TRBD1. This CDR3 has 15 amino acids. Germline V gene lookup returns CDR1 SQVTM and CDR2 ANQGSEA. With V trimmed by 0 bases and J by 4 bases, 7 bases remained unmatched. Here the CDR3 DNA reads TGCAGCGTTGAAGATGCCAGGGGGCAAATCTATGGCTACACCTTC. Residues: CSVEDARGQIYGYTF.

This clonotype was found many times. The chain has TRBV4-3 and TRBJ1-3; 9 bases map to TRBD1. CDR1 and CDR2 (germline): LGHNA, YSLEER. The CDR3 sequence is 17 residues long. V trimming: 5 bases; J trimming: 1 base; junction bases outside the gene matches: 9. In nucleotides, the CDR3 is TGCGCCAGCAGCTTCGGGACACAGGGGGCGTCTGGAAACACCATATATTTT. Its translation: CASSFGTQGASGNTIYF.

There are many counts of this clonotype. The chain combines TRBV6-6 with TRBJ1-4; D ambiguous. Germline V gene data show CDR1 as MNHNY and CDR2 as SVGAGI (reference sequence). V shed 2 bases and J shed 7 bases, with 11 bases lying between them. This CDR3 is 14 amino acids long. The CDR3 protein is CASSYGEGVEKLFF. DNA of the CDR3: TGTGCCAGCAGTTACGGGGAAGGCGTTGAAAAACTGTTTTTT.

This clonotype was picked up many times. This chain connects TRBV5-5 to TRBJ1-2, with D unclear. The length of the CDR3 is 15 residues. Trimming removed 4 bases from V and 4 bases from J, with 17 bases in between. Per the germline V gene, CDR1 is SGHKS and CDR2 is YYEKEE (reference sequence). The CDR3 region has the DNA TGTGCCAGCAGCCCGGGCCCCCTGGATGCCTATGGCTACACCTTC. This gives the protein CASSPGPLDAYGYTF.

This clonotype has only a few counts. The chain combines TRBV5-1 with TRBJ2-1, with D perhaps being TRBD1 or TRBD2 (6 bases each). The CDR3 is 14 residues long. Per germline, CDR1 SGHRS and CDR2 YFSETQ. Between the trimmed V and J ends, which lost 0 bases and 8 bases, there was a span of 12 bases. The DNA of the CDR3 is TGCGCCAGCAGCTTGGAAACGGGGGCCGATGAGCAGTTCTTC. The encoded protein is CASSLETGADEQFF.

This clonotype has ten or more counts. J is TRBJ2-3 and V is TRBV6-1, with 7 bases identical to TRBD2. The CDR3 is 14 residues long. Germline assignment: CDR1 MNHNS and CDR2 SASEGT. V lost 6 bases to trimming and J lost 5 bases; unmatched junction nucleotides: 8. CDR3 bases: TGTGCCAGCAGGGGAGGGAACTCAGGAGATACGCAGTATTTT. It codes for CASRGGNSGDTQYF.

The chain couples TRBV11-3 to TRBJ2-7; 8 bases match TRBD2. The CDR3 covers 15 residues. Per germline, CDR1 SGHNT and CDR2 YENEEA. V was clipped by 0 bases and J by 3 bases; unmatched bases: 4. CDR3 DNA sequence: TGTGCCAGCAGCTTAGATCGGGAGGGAAACTACGAGCAGTACTTC. Protein sequence: CASSLDREGNYEQYF.

This clonotype was seen many times. V and J are TRBV11-2 and TRBJ2-5; D remains unclear. This CDR3 has 16 residues. CDR1 SGHAT and CDR2 FQNNGV come from the germline V gene. V lost 1 base and J lost 1, with 13 bases in between. As DNA, the CDR3 is TGTGCCAGCAGCTTAGGCCAAAGCAATTTCCAAGAGACCCAGTACTTC. Amino acid sequence: CASSLGQSNFQETQYF.

The V call is TRBV12-5, the J call TRBJ1-3; D gene ambiguous. The length of the CDR3 is 15 residues. Trimming removed 7 bases at V and 8 bases at J, with 21 bases between. Germline-derived CDR1 and CDR2 are LGHNT and FRNRAP. The DNA of the CDR3 is TGTGCTAGTGCCTTCGGGGTTACCTCGGGAGACACCATATATTTT. This codes for CASAFGVTSGDTIYF.

This clonotype came up many times. V gene TRBV28 combines with J gene TRBJ2-3; 9 bases match TRBD2. Looked up from germline, CDR1 is MDHEN and CDR2 is SYDVKM. J was trimmed by 3 bases and V by 5 bases; bases with no gene match: 6. The CDR3 runs to 15 residues. DNA of the CDR3: TGTGCCAGCAGTCCACCGGCGGGAGGGACAGATACGCAGTATTTT. Translation gives CASSPPAGGTDTQYF.

The CDR3 nucleotides are TGCGCCAGCAGCTCGGCAGGGGGGAGTTTCAACACTGAAGCTTTCTTT. Translating it yields CASSSAGGSFNTEAFF. The chain carries TRBV5-1 and TRBJ1-1; 7 nucleotides line up with TRBD1. Germline V CDR1 and CDR2: SGHRS, YFSETQ. J lost 2 bases, V lost 3 bases, and 10 bases had no gene match. This CDR3 is 16 amino acids long.